These 14 T cell receptor beta chains originate from one sample sequenced in a study of blood T cell repertoires in COVID-19. Repertoires were generated with immunoSEQ multiplex PCR, while TCRdb's copy carries only in-frame clones and drops some. In the table there are fewer than 75,000 clones, roughly nine tenths of which are singletons. The sample consisted of peripheral blood. These receptors were taken from a man in his sixties with acute or convalescent COVID-19.

This chain connects TRBV7-2 to TRBJ2-1; 9 nucleotides match TRBD1. The CDR3 totals 15 residues. Germline loops: CDR1 SGHTA, CDR2 FQGNSA. V lost 3 bases and J lost 6; bases outside the gene matches: 6. The CDR3 DNA follows: TGTGCCAGCAGCTTGGGACAGGGAATCGGCAATGAGCAGTTCTTC. Translation: CASSLGQGIGNEQFF.

The CDR3 loop is CASSLASGVSYEQYF. For the CDR3, the DNA is TGTGCCAGCAGCTTAGCTTCCGGGGTCTCCTACGAGCAGTACTTC. This rearrangement joins TRBV13 to TRBJ2-7, with a weak D call TRBD2 (5 bases). CDR3 length equals 15 residues. Germline assignment: CDR1 PRHDT and CDR2 FYEKMQ (reference sequence). Trimming shortened V by 1 base and J by 0 bases, and 10 bases separated the two germline ends.

On this clone itself: Within the sample, other DNA sequences also encode this same CDR3. The V and J genes are TRBV6-1 and TRBJ1-1, with a tentative D call TRBD1 (5 bases). Germline-derived CDR1 and CDR2 are MNHNS and SASEGT. The V end was cut by 1 base, the J end by 4 bases, with 7 bases between. The CDR3 spans 13 residues. This CDR3 reads CASSEGGGTEAFF. The DNA for the CDR3 is TGTGCCAGCAGTGAAGGGGGGGGCACTGAAGCTTTCTTT.

The chain joins TRBV5-3 to TRBJ1-1; D gene ambiguous. TRBV5-3 is an ORF, with its function uncertain. The ends were cut back, 8 bases at V and 1 base at J, with 18 bases in the middle. The CDR3 loop spans 15 amino acids. DNA of the CDR3: TGTGCCAGTCCCCTTAAAGGCCAGCGGAACACTGAAGCTTTCTTT. It yields the protein CASPLKGQRNTEAFF.

The chain carries TRBV6-6 and TRBJ1-3, with TRBD1 as a possible D gene (5 bases). The V gene lost 2 bases and the J gene lost 4 bases, with 9 bases spanning the gap. This CDR3 spans 14 amino acids. The V gene's germline CDR1 is MNHNY and CDR2 SVGAGI (reference sequence). The CDR3 is CASSYTGVGNTIYF. As DNA, the CDR3 is TGTGCCAGCAGTTACACGGGGGTCGGAAACACCATATATTTT.

Only a few counts were recorded for this clone. V gene TRBV30 combines with J gene TRBJ2-2; D gene ambiguous. V shed 2 bases and J shed 9 bases, with 7 bases lying between them. Germline lookup yields CDR1 GTSNPN and CDR2 SVGIG (reference sequence). CDR3 size: 11 residues. CDR3 residues: CAWSSVRELFF. Here the CDR3 DNA reads TGTGCCTGGAGTTCGGTCAGGGAGCTGTTTTTT.

The chain is built from TRBV27 and TRBJ2-2, with D maybe TRBD1 (5 bases). The germline V and J ends were trimmed by 5 bases and 3 bases, with 13 bases remaining between them. Germline CDR1 is MNHEY and CDR2 is SMNVEV (reference sequence). The CDR3 consists of 15 residues. This chain's CDR3 is CASSPRPGHTGELFF. The CDR3 DNA reads TGTGCCAGCAGTCCCCGTCCAGGGCACACCGGGGAGCTGTTTTTT.

V is TRBV2 and J is TRBJ2-3, with 7 bases fitting TRBD2. This CDR3 spans 14 amino acids. Germline lookup yields CDR1 SNHLY and CDR2 FYNNEI. J gave up 7 bases and V 7 bases, and 11 bases lay outside the gene matches. CDR3 sequence reads: CASMLAVLVNTQYF. The DNA for the CDR3 is TGTGCCAGCATGCTAGCGGTCCTCGTGAATACGCAGTATTTT.

This chain joins TRBV4-1 and TRBJ1-2; 7 bases match TRBD1. With V trimmed by 3 bases and J by 4 bases, 5 bases remained unmatched. The CDR3 length is 14 residues. CDR1 and CDR2 from the germline V gene are MGHRA and YSYEKL. The CDR3 reads CASSHPGQIYGYTF. The DNA for the CDR3 is TGCGCCAGCAGCCACCCGGGACAGATCTATGGCTACACCTTC.

The chain joins TRBV9 to TRBJ2-1, with unresolved D. The ends were cut back, 0 bases at V and 11 bases at J, with 6 bases in the middle. The CDR3 has 11 residues. The germline V gene encodes CDR1 SGDLS and CDR2 YYNGEE. The DNA of the CDR3 is TGTGCCAGCAGCGTAGGGCGGAAGCAGTTCTTC. Translation gives CASSVGRKQFF.

This rearrangement joins TRBV4-2 to TRBJ1-2; 12 positions agree with TRBD1. The CDR3 runs to 15 residues. Germline V lookup: CDR1 LGHNA, CDR2 YNFKEQ. V dropped 1 base and J dropped 7; count of bases not matched to a gene: 4. This CDR3 reads CASSQVGTGGLGYTF. CDR3 nucleotide sequence: TGTGCCAGCAGCCAAGTAGGGACAGGGGGCCTTGGCTACACCTTC.

This chain uses TRBV19 with TRBJ2-1; 9 nucleotides agree with TRBD1. This CDR3 contains 16 residues. With V trimmed by 1 base and J by 5 bases, 6 bases remained unmatched. The germline gives CDR1 LNHDA, CDR2 SQIVND (reference sequence). CDR3 protein: CASSIATGGHHNEQFF. DNA of the CDR3: TGTGCCAGTAGTATAGCAACAGGGGGCCACCACAATGAGCAGTTCTTC.

This chain uses TRBV24-1 with TRBJ2-5, with a weak D call TRBD2 (7 bases). This CDR3 is built from 14 residues. V was clipped by 7 bases and J by 2 bases, with 13 bases between them. Germline V gene lookup returns CDR1 KGHDR and CDR2 SFDVKD. CDR3 region: CATSGGRLQETQYF. DNA for the CDR3: TGTGCCACCAGCGGGGGGCGGTTACAAGAGACCCAGTACTTC.

This sequence joins TRBV2 and TRBJ2-4, with D possibly TRBD2 on 5 matching bases. Germline CDR1 and CDR2: SNHLY and FYNNEI. V lost 5 bases and J lost 10, with 15 bases in between. This CDR3 has 13 amino acids. The DNA of the CDR3 is TGTGCCAGCAGTTTTGATCAGGAGCGGATTCAGTACTTC. As protein: CASSFDQERIQYF.